The source of this T cell receptor beta chain is a study of T cell repertoires in cytomegalovirus infection. Across the whole study: It can be stated that public TCR beta signatures indicated CMV infection as well as a matching HLA type.

The CDR3 extends over 12 amino acids. CDR1 is MDHEN and CDR2 is SYDVKM in the germline V gene. V lost 8 bases and J lost 5, with 10 bases in between. TCRdb called the reads again in MiXCR, with one record for every CDR3 protein. The sample includes roughly 130,000 distinct CDR3 sequences, roughly 9% of them seen just once. This clonotype came up many times. What it binds is unknown. Regarding the study as a whole: HLA-C-restricted CMV-specific TCR beta clonotypes prevailed in the ex vivo response.

Specimen: PBMCs. The chain joins TRBV28 to TRBJ1-5, with D tentatively TRBD1 (6 bases). The sequence was collected from a human donor in good health (CMV status not recorded). Some clones in this sample may be carry-over from other donors' samples. The CDR3 nucleotides read TGTGCCAGCCGGGACACCGATCAGCCCCAGCATTTT. This codes for CASRDTDQPQHF.